This T cell receptor beta chain was profiled in a study of T-cell reconstitution after alpha-beta-depleted transplantation in children. Whole-study findings and limits: Counts and diversity of T cells one year after transplant came mostly from newly produced T cells. Recipient T cells and thymic progenitors that survived gave rise to the high TCRbeta diversity observed at day 60 in some patients.

There are 14 residues in the CDR3. V lost 6 bases to trimming and J lost 10 bases; unmatched junction nucleotides: 10. Preparation of the TCRbeta library used unique molecular identifiers. From the PCR reads, TCRdb called clonotypes with MiXCR, one entry per CDR3 protein. The sample records around 440,000 distinct CDR3 sequences, over 9.5% being singletons. This clonotype was found many times. Its antigen is as yet unknown. The TCR was taken from a child aged 2 to 10 with inherited bone marrow failure, due to receive a stem cell transplant. J is TRBJ2-1 and V is TRBV12-3 or TRBV12-4; 9 bases map to TRBD2. The source material was PBMCs, sampled before TCRalphabeta/CD19-depleted stem cell transplant. The CDR3 region is CASSGGLAIEEQFF. Written as DNA, the CDR3 is TGTGCCAGCAGCGGTGGACTAGCGATTGAGGAGCAGTTCTTC.